Listed here are 23 T cell receptor beta chains from one sample, sequenced in a study of CD8+CD57+ T cells in acquired aplastic anemia. Individuals selected for sequencing had exhibited CD8+CD57+ cell expansion on flow cytometry. Genomic DNA served as template for TCR beta VDJ and CDR3 profiling. TCRdb passed the reads through MiXCR, listing each CDR3 protein once. The sample has over 150,000 distinct CDR3 sequences, around 75% seen once. The specimen sequenced was sorted CD4+, CD8+, or CD8+CD57+ T cells (not recorded which) from PBMCs. Every receptor here comes from a human donor with aplastic anemia.

This clonotype turned up a few times. The rearrangement links TRBV7-8 to TRBJ1-2; the D gene is possibly TRBD1 (5 bases). Germline V gene sequence: CDR1 SGHVS, CDR2 FQNEAQ. The V end was cut by 1 base, the J end by 5 bases, with 11 bases between. This CDR3 spans 14 amino acids. This CDR3 is CASSLGQGSYGYTF. In nucleotides, the CDR3 is TGTGCCAGCAGCTTAGGTCAGGGAAGTTATGGCTACACCTTC.

The chain joins TRBV6-6 to TRBJ2-7; no clear D gene. The CDR3 loop spans 9 amino acids. In germline, CDR1 is MNHNY, CDR2 SVGAGI (reference sequence). Trimming took 2 bases from V and 11 from J, leaving 4 bases between them. This CDR3 is CASSYAEYF. CDR3 nucleotides: TGTGCCAGCAGTTACGCGGAGTACTTC.

The genes are TRBV10-3 and TRBJ1-3; TRBD1 might be the D (5 bases). The CDR3 totals 16 residues. V lost 1 base and J lost 0, with 10 bases in between. Germline V gene lookup returns CDR1 ENHRY and CDR2 SYGVKD. DNA of the CDR3: TGTGCCATCAGTGAGTGGGGACGGACCTCTGGAAACACCATATATTTT. Translation gives CAISEWGRTSGNTIYF.

The rearrangement uses TRBV10-3 and TRBJ2-7, with D maybe TRBD2 (6 bases). The germline V gene has CDR1 ENHRY and CDR2 SYGVKD. Trimming removed 6 bases from V and 5 bases from J, with 17 bases in between. CDR3 size: 14 residues. The CDR3 here is CAIRGGAGLHEQYF. In nucleotides, the CDR3 is TGTGCCATCAGAGGAGGGGCAGGGCTCCACGAGCAGTACTTC.

This clonotype has more than one count but fewer than ten. J is TRBJ2-5 and V is TRBV12-3 or TRBV12-4, with TRBD1 as a possible D gene (6 bases). V lost 4 bases and J 3 bases, leaving 9 bases between the germline ends. The CDR3 has 13 amino acids. The CDR3 DNA reads TGTGCCAGCAGTTCAGGACAGAAAGAGACCCAGTACTTC. Protein sequence: CASSSGQKETQYF.

This clonotype appeared a few times. This rearrangement joins TRBV20-1 to TRBJ1-1, with D hard to call. Germline V gene lookup returns CDR1 DFQATT and CDR2 SNEGSKA (reference sequence). This CDR3 comprises 12 residues. V lost 2 bases to trimming and J lost 4 bases, with 8 bases between them. The CDR3 DNA reads TGCAGTGCTAGACGGACCCCCACTGAAGCTTTCTTT. Translation gives CSARRTPTEAFF.

This clonotype turned up a few times. This chain joins TRBV10-3 and TRBJ1-1; the D is unclear. This CDR3 is built from 14 residues. Germline CDR1 ENHRY, CDR2 SYGVKD. V was pared by 8 bases and J by 7 bases, with 20 bases between. The CDR3 nucleotides are TGTGCCATCGGGATTCGGGAGGGTCGGAGTGAAGCTTTCTTT. It is translated as CAIGIREGRSEAFF.

The chain combines TRBV7-6 with TRBJ2-5, with D possibly TRBD2 on 6 matching bases. The CDR3 is 12 residues long. From germline, CDR1 is SGHVS and CDR2 FNYEAQ. Between the trimmed V and J ends, which lost 1 base and 13 bases, there was a span of 13 bases. CDR3 region: CASSLVEREPYF. CDR3 DNA sequence: TGTGCCAGCAGCTTAGTGGAACGGGAGCCGTACTTC.

Concerning this clonotype: A much larger clone lies a single base off, so this may be a read error. The J gene is TRBJ2-3, the V gene TRBV5-5, with D unresolved. CDR3 length: 16 residues. Germline CDR1 is SGHKS and CDR2 is YYEKEE (reference sequence). The chain's CDR3 is CASRLRTSYGTDTQYF. CDR3 DNA sequence: TGCGCCAGCAGACTCCGGACGTCCTATGGCACAGATACGCAGTATTTT.

This clonotype was seen at least ten times. The chain links TRBV15 to TRBJ1-5, with D maybe TRBD1 (5 bases). Germline lookup yields CDR1 LNHNV and CDR2 YYDKDF (reference sequence). The CDR3 runs 13 residues. V shed 6 bases and J shed 7 bases, with 13 bases lying between them. CDR3 nucleotide sequence: TGTGCCACCAGTATGGGGGTCCCCCAGCCCCAGCATTTT. Translated: CATSMGVPQPQHF.

The chain has TRBV5-1 and TRBJ1-2; D is ambiguous. This CDR3 region has 14 residues. The ends were cut back, 4 bases at V and 0 bases at J, with 10 bases in the middle. Germline V lookup: CDR1 SGHRS, CDR2 YFSETQ. CDR3 DNA sequence: TGCGCCAGCAGCAAGGACGGCACTAACTATGGCTACACCTTC. Translating it yields CASSKDGTNYGYTF.

This clonotype was seen more than once but under ten times. The rearrangement links TRBV4-3 to TRBJ2-2, with 8 bases aligning to TRBD2. Germline V gene lookup returns CDR1 LGHNA and CDR2 YSLEER. V lost 0 bases and J lost 7; bases outside the gene matches: 4. The CDR3 spans 15 residues. The CDR3 sequence: CASSQDRGGSGELFF. The CDR3 DNA sequence: TGCGCCAGCAGCCAAGATCGGGGGGGCAGCGGGGAGCTGTTTTTT.

As for this clonotype: A much larger clone lies a single base off, so this may be a read error. V and J are TRBV6-4 and TRBJ2-3; 7 bases agree with TRBD2. Losses at the gene ends were 2 bases for V and 4 bases for J; bases not matched to a gene: 6. Germline values: CDR1 MRHNA, CDR2 SNTAGT. The CDR3 covers 15 residues. The CDR3 nucleotides read TGTGCCAGCAGTGACAGGGCTAGCGGAGCAGATACGCAGTATTTT. As protein: CASSDRASGADTQYF.

In its sample, this clonotype was seen many times. This chain connects TRBV2 to TRBJ2-5, with TRBD2 identical over 12 bases. Germline values: CDR1 SNHLY, CDR2 FYNNEI. The CDR3 has 16 amino acids. J lost 7 bases, V lost 4 bases, and 10 bases had no gene match. Here the CDR3 DNA reads TGTGCCAGCAGTGGGACTAGCGGGGCTACACTTGGGACCCAGTACTTC. It codes for CASSGTSGATLGTQYF.

This clonotype has more than one count but fewer than ten. The chain recombines TRBV6-4 with TRBJ2-2, with 9 bases matching TRBD2. Per the germline V gene, CDR1 is MRHNA and CDR2 is SNTAGT. The CDR3 runs 15 residues. J lost 11 bases, V lost 0 bases, and 7 bases had no gene match. The CDR3 loop is CASSDSSGSTDELFF. CDR3 bases: TGTGCCAGCAGTGACTCTAGCGGGAGTACCGATGAGCTGTTTTTT.

The CDR3 sequence is CATSPYKTGETQYF. CDR3 in DNA: TGTGCCACCAGCCCCTACAAGACAGGGGAGACCCAGTACTTC. V and J are TRBV15 and TRBJ2-5; 7 bases are a match to TRBD1. J was trimmed by 5 bases and V by 5 bases; bases with no gene match: 8. The V gene's germline CDR1 is LNHNV and CDR2 YYDKDF (reference sequence). This CDR3 contains 14 residues.

This clonotype was observed a single time. This chain uses TRBV7-3 with TRBJ2-7; perhaps TRBD1 as D (6 bases). Trimming pared 5 bases from V and 3 bases from J, leaving 14 bases between. CDR3 length: 14 residues. The germline V gene has CDR1 SGHTA and CDR2 FQGTGA. The CDR3 region is CASSPGRGHYEQYF. The CDR3 DNA reads as TGTGCCAGCAGCCCGGGCAGGGGACACTACGAGCAGTACTTC.

This sequence joins TRBV7-2 and TRBJ2-7; D uncertain. The germline V gene encodes CDR1 SGHTA and CDR2 FQGNSA. This CDR3 has 14 residues. Trimming pared 1 base from V and 2 bases from J, leaving 9 bases between. The CDR3 sequence: CASSLVGITYEQYF. DNA of the CDR3: TGTGCCAGCAGCTTAGTTGGCATCACCTACGAGCAGTACTTC. Supplemented by reference TRBV7-2 and TRBJ2-7, the full variable domain reads GAGVSQSPSNKVTEKGKDVELRCDPISGHTALYWYRQSLGQGLEFLIYFQGNSAPDKSGLPSDRFSAERTGGSVSTLTIQRTQQEDSAVYLCASSLVGITYEQYFGPGTRLTVT.

The chain uses TRBV7-9 and TRBJ1-2; 7 nucleotides line up with TRBD1. The CDR3 is made up of 15 amino acids. Germline V gene sequence: CDR1 SEHNR, CDR2 FQNEAQ (reference sequence). With V trimmed by 4 bases and J by 7 bases, 12 bases remained unmatched. CDR3 sequence: CASSSRTGWEAGYTF. CDR3 coding DNA: TGTGCCAGCAGCTCCCGGACAGGATGGGAAGCTGGCTACACCTTC.

Turning to this clonotype: An end of the junction does not agree with germline; a read error may underlie this. The genes are TRBV25-1 and TRBJ2-5; TRBD1 or TRBD2 may be the D gene (5 bases each). Germline V gene sequence: CDR1 MGHDK, CDR2 SYGVNS. The CDR3 is made up of 17 amino acids. The CDR3 sequence: CASSPMLGDRYQETQYF. DNA of the CDR3: TGTGCTAGCAGCCCCATGTTGGGGGACCGATACCAAGAGACCCAGTACTTC.

Note on this clonotype: At one boundary the junction diverges from the germline segment, which might be a read error. This chain joins TRBV15 and TRBJ1-1; a weak D match, TRBD1 (5 bases). This CDR3 comprises 12 residues. In germline, CDR1 is LNHNV, CDR2 YYDKDF (reference sequence). The DNA of the CDR3 is TGTGCCAGCAGCGGCGGGGCGCCTGAAGCTTTCTTT. Protein product: CASSGGAPEAFF.

The chain combines TRBV29-1 with TRBJ1-2; D gene uncertain. The V end was cut by 3 bases, the J end by 0 bases, with 11 bases between. This CDR3 is 14 amino acids long. In germline, CDR1 is SQVTM, CDR2 ANQGSEA. The CDR3 reads CSVDSGNPNYGYTF. The CDR3 nucleotides are TGCAGCGTTGATTCGGGGAATCCTAACTATGGCTACACCTTC.

The chain employs TRBV2 and TRBJ2-1; D is perhaps TRBD1 or TRBD2 (5 bases each). There are 13 residues in the CDR3. Germline CDR1 is SNHLY and CDR2 is FYNNEI. V lost 6 bases and J lost 8, with 14 bases in between. The CDR3 DNA is TGTGCCAGCAGATGGGAAGGGGACCATGAGCAGTTCTTC. Amino acids: CASRWEGDHEQFF.